This T cell receptor beta chain came from a study of graft-versus-host responses after intestinal transplantation. The wider study: Transplants given to recipients were multivisceral, liver-intestinal, or isolated intestinal. Anti-thymocyte globulin induction preceded 2 to 4 years of tacrolimus and steroid maintenance in all recipients. Broader study findings: Early after transplant, HvG clones declined as circulating GvH clones peaked.

With 2 bases removed from V and 7 bases from J, the gap between germline ends came to 14 bases. This CDR3 contains 14 residues. Germline V gene data show CDR1 as MDHEN and CDR2 as SYDVKM. A word on this clone: The antigen remains undetermined.

Assay used: immunoSEQ multiplex PCR; TCRdb lists only in-frame clones, some missing. The sample yields just over 40,000 clones, about 90% seen once. Sequencing used PBMCs, obtained 300 to 320 days after intestinal transplant. The clonotype comes from a human patient who received an intestinal transplant, so some T cells may come from the graft donor. This rearrangement joins TRBV28 to TRBJ1-2; no clear D. The CDR3 protein is CASSLGRLGLGYTF. The CDR3 coding sequence is TGTGCCAGCAGTTTAGGGCGACTGGGTCTTGGCTACACCTTC.